This T cell receptor beta chain came from a study of control samples from healthy donors and cancer patients. Assay: immunoSEQ multiplex PCR; the TCRdb copy retains only in-frame clones and omits some. The profile covers approximately 100,000 clones, with 75% to 95% appearing a single time and 4% to 4.5% taken by the ten largest. CDR1 and CDR2 from the germline V gene are MNHEY and SMNVEV (reference sequence). V was pared by 5 bases and J by 5 bases, with 24 bases between. The CDR3 spans 17 residues. Sample: blood. The source of this sequence is a human donor in good health. The donor label of this sample is uncertain. The gene calls are TRBV27 and TRBJ1-2; D possibly corresponds to TRBD1 (6 bases). The CDR3 loop reads CASSPIGGPGRSYGYTF. For the CDR3, the DNA is TGTGCCAGCAGTCCAATCGGGGGGCCCGGGCGGTCATATGGCTACACCTTC.